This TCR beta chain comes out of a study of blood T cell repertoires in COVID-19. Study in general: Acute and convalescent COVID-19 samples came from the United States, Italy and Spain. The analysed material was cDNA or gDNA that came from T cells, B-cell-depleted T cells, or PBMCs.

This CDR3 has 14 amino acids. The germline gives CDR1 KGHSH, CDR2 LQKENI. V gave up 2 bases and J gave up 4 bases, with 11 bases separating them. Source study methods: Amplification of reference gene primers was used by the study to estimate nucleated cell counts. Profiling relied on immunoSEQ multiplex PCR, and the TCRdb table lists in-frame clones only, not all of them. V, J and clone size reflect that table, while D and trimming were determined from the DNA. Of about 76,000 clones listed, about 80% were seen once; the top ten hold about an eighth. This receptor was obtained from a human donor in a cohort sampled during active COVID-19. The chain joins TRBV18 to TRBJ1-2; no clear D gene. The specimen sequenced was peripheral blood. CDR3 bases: TGTGCCAGCTCACCAAAGGTCGGAGGCTATGGCTACACCTTC. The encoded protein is CASSPKVGGYGYTF. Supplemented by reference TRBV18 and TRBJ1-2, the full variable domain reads NAGVMQNPRHLVRRRGQEARLRCSPMKGHSHVYWYRQLPEEGLKFMVYLQKENIIDESGMPKERFSAEFPKEGPSILRIQQVVRGDSAAYFCASSPKVGGYGYTFGSGTRLTVV.